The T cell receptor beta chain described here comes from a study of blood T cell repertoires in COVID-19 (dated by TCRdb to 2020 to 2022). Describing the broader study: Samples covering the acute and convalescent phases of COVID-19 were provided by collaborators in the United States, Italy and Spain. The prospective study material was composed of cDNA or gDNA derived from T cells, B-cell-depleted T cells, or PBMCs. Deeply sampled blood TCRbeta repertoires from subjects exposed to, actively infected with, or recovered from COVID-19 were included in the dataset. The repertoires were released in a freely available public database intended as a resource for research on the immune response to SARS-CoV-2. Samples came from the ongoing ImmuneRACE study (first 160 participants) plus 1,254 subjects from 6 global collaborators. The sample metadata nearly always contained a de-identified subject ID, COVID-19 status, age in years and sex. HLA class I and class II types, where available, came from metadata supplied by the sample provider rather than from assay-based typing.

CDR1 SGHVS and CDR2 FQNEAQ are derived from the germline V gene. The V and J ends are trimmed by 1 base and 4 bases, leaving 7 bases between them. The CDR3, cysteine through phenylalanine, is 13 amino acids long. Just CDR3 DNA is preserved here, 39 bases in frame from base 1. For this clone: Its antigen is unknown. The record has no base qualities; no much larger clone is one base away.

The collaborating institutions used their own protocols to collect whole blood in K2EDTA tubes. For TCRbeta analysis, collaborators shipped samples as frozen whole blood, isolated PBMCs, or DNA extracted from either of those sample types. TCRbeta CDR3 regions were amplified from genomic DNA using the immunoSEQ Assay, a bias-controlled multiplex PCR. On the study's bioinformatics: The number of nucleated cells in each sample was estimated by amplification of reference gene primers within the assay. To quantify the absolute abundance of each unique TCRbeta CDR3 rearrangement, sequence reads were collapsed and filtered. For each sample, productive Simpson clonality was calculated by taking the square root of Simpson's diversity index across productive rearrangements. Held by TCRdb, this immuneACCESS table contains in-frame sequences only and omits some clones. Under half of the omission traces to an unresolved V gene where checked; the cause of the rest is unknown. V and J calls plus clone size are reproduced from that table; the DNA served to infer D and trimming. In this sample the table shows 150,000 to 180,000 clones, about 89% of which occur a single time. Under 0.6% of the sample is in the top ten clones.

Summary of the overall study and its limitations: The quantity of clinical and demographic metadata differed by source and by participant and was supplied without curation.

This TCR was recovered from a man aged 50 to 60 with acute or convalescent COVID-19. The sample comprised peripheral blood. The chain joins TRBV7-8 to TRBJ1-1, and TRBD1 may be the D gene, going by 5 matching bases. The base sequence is TGTGCCAGCAGCTTAGTGCAGGGCACTGAAGCTTTCTTT. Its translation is CASSLVQGTEAFF.